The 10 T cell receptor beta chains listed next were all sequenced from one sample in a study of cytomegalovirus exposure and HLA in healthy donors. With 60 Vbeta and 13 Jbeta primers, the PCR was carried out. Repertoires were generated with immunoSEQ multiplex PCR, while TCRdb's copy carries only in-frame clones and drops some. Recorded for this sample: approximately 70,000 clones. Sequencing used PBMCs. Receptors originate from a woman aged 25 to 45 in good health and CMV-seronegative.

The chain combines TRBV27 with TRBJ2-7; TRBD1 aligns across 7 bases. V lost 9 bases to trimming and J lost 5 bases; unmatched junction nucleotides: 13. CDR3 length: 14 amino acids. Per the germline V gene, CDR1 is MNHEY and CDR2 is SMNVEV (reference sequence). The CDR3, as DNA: TGTGCCAGTCAACGAACAGGGGACCCCCACGAGCAGTACTTC. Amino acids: CASQRTGDPHEQYF.

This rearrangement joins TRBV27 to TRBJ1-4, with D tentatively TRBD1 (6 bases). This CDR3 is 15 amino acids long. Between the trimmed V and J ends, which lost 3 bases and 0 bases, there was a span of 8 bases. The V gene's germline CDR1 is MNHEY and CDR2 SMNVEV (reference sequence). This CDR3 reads CASSFRGTTNEKLFF. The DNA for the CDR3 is TGTGCCAGCAGTTTCAGGGGAACAACTAATGAAAAACTGTTTTTT.

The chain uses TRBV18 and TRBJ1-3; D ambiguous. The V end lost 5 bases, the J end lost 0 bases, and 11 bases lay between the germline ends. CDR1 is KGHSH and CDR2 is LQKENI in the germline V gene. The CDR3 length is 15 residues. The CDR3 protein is CASSRTETSGNTIYF. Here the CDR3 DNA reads TGTGCCAGCTCAAGGACTGAAACCTCTGGAAACACCATATATTTT.

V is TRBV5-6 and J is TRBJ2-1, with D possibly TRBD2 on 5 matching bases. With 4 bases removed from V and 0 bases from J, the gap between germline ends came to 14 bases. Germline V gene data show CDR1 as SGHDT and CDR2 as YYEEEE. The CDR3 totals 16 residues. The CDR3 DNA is TGTGCCAGCAGCCACAAAGCGGCTAGCTCCTACAATGAGCAGTTCTTC. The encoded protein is CASSHKAASSYNEQFF.

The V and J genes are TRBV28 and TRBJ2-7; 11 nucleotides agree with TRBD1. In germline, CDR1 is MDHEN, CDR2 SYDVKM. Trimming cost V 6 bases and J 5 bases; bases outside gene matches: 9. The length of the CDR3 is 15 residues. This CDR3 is CASSTVGTGGHEQYF. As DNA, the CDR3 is TGTGCCAGCAGCACGGTCGGGACAGGGGGGCACGAGCAGTACTTC.

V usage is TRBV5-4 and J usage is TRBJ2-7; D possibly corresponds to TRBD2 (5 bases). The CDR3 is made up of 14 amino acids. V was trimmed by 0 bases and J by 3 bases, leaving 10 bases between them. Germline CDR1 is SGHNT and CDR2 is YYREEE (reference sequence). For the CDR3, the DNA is TGTGCCAGCAGCTTGGGTCTGCGGGTCTACGAGCAGTACTTC. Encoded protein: CASSLGLRVYEQYF.

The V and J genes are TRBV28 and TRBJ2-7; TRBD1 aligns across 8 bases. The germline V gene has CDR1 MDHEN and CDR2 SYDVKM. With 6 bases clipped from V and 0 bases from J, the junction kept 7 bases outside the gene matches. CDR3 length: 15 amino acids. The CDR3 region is CASSNAGTGSYEQYF. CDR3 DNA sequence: TGTGCCAGCAGCAACGCCGGGACAGGCTCCTACGAGCAGTACTTC.

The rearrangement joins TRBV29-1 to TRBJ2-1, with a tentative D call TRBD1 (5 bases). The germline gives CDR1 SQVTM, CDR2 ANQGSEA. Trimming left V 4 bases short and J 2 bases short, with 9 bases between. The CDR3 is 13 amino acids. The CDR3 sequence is CSVGVGPYNEQFF. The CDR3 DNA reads TGCAGCGTTGGGGTGGGGCCCTACAATGAGCAGTTCTTC.

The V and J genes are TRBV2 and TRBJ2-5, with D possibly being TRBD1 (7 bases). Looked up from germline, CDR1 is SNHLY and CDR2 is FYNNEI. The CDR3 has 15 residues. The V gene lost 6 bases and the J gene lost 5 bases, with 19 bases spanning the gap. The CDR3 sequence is CASRLGQVGGETQYF. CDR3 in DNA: TGTGCCAGCAGGCTTGGACAGGTTGGAGGGGAGACCCAGTACTTC.

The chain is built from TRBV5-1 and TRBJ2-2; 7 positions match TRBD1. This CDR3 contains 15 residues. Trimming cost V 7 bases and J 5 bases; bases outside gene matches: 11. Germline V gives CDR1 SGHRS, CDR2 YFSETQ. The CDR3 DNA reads TGCGCCAGCTTCCACAGGGGTTCAAGGACCGGGGAGCTGTTTTTT. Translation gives CASFHRGSRTGELFF.